This TCR beta chain originates from a study of technical replicates of blood from a few donors. This table comes from immunoSEQ multiplex PCR, and its TCRdb copy is limited to in-frame clones, with some not included. Of 70,000 to 80,000 clones listed, 92% are singletons. There are 15 residues in the CDR3. The V and J ends lost 8 bases and 3 bases, in that order; junction bases with no gene match: 7. CDR1 and CDR2 (germline): MNHNS, SASEGT. The TCR was taken from a human donor in good health. The sample comprised T cells isolated from PBMCs. The rearrangement links TRBV6-1 to TRBJ1-4; TRBD1 aligns across 9 bases. The CDR3 nucleotides read TGTGCCAGCGGACAAGGGACAGGGTCTAATGAAAAACTGTTTTTT. This translates into CASGQGTGSNEKLFF.